The 15 T cell receptor beta chains reported below all come from one sample, sequenced in a study of PD-1 blockade in classical Hodgkin lymphoma. Only in-frame clones appear in the TCRdb table, and some are missing; sequencing was by immunoSEQ multiplex PCR. The data hold more than 75,000 clones, with 85% to 95% observed a single time. Stated time point: cycle 4 day 1 (C4D1), after more than 5 weeks of nivolumab. Relapses following autologous stem cell transplantation were seen in all patients, with brentuximab vedotin exposure varying. Sequencing was performed on peripheral blood mononuclear cells (PBMCs), taken before the fourth cycle of nivolumab. These TCRs come from a human donor with classical Hodgkin lymphoma.

This chain connects TRBV11-3 to TRBJ2-7; no clear D gene. Germline values: CDR1 SGHNT, CDR2 YENEEA. CDR3 length: 14 amino acids. The germline V and J ends were trimmed by 1 base and 0 bases, with 7 bases remaining between them. The CDR3 region has the DNA TGTGCCAGCAGCTTAGGCAGGAACTCCTACGAGCAGTACTTC. Residues: CASSLGRNSYEQYF. Full variable domain (rest looked up from reference TRBV11-3 and TRBJ2-7): EAGVVQSPRYKIIEKKQPVAFWCNPISGHNTLYWYLQNLGQGPELLIRYENEEAVDDSQLPKDRFSAERLKGVDSTLKIQPAELGDSAVYLCASSLGRNSYEQYFGPGTRLTVT.

The genes are TRBV10-2 and TRBJ1-1, with D unclear. There are 15 residues in the CDR3. V was cut by 1 base and J by 6 bases, with 15 bases left in between. Germline V lookup: CDR1 WSHSY, CDR2 SAAADI. The CDR3 region is CASSEFTQRAPEAFF. DNA for the CDR3: TGCGCCAGCAGTGAGTTCACCCAGAGGGCCCCTGAAGCTTTCTTT.

Only a few counts were recorded for this clone. Other DNA sequences within the sample encode an identical CDR3. The chain joins TRBV19 to TRBJ1-2; TRBD1 aligns across 7 bases. V shed 4 bases and J 5 bases; nucleotides not matched to a gene: 4. CDR1 is LNHDA, CDR2 SQIVND, per germline (reference sequence). The CDR3 contains 13 residues. CDR3 residues: CASSTGTAYGYTF. CDR3 sequence (DNA): TGTGCCAGTAGTACAGGGACAGCATATGGCTACACCTTC.

J is TRBJ2-7 and V is TRBV5-6, with 7 bases aligning to TRBD2. In germline, CDR1 is SGHDT, CDR2 YYEEEE. The CDR3 length is 15 residues. V shed 4 bases and J 3 bases; nucleotides not matched to a gene: 10. The CDR3 protein is CASSPAGLADYEQYF. CDR3 DNA sequence: TGTGCCAGCAGCCCCGCCGGTCTAGCGGACTACGAGCAGTACTTC.

CDR3 in amino acids: CASSYAVSYEQYF. CDR3 bases: TGTGCCAGCAGTTATGCGGTGAGCTACGAGCAGTACTTC. V gene TRBV6-6 combines with J gene TRBJ2-7; D is undetermined. Deletions cut 3 bases from V and 3 bases from J, with 9 bases between. The CDR3 spans 13 residues. Germline V CDR1 and CDR2: MNHNY, SVGAGI (reference sequence).

The J gene is TRBJ1-4, the V gene TRBV6-1, with TRBD1 identical over 12 bases. Trimming removed 2 bases from V and 7 bases from J; junction bases left unmatched: 5. This CDR3 is 16 amino acids long. Germline lookup yields CDR1 MNHNS and CDR2 SASEGT. The CDR3 loop reads CASSESLGQGAEKLFF. CDR3 bases: TGTGCCAGCAGTGAATCTCTGGGACAGGGGGCTGAAAAACTGTTTTTT.

The chain employs TRBV14 and TRBJ2-1; 8 positions agree with TRBD2. The CDR3 consists of 16 residues. V was clipped by 1 base and J by 6 bases; unmatched bases: 8. The germline CDR1 and CDR2 sequences are SGHDN and FVKESK. CDR3 loop: CASSQGREGGRNEQFF. In DNA form, the CDR3 reads TGTGCCAGCAGCCAAGGACGGGAGGGAGGTCGCAATGAGCAGTTCTTC.

This clone was observed once. J is TRBJ2-1 and V is TRBV27; TRBD2 matches at 10 bases. From germline, CDR1 is MNHEY and CDR2 SMNVEV (reference sequence). The junction had 11 bases not matched to a gene; V was cut back by 7 bases and J by 8 bases. This CDR3 region has 15 residues. DNA of the CDR3: TGTGCCAGCACCCAAATTAGCGGGAGGTTCCATGAGCAGTTCTTC. Protein product: CASTQISGRFHEQFF.

The chain combines TRBV27 with TRBJ2-1; 12 bases agree with TRBD2. The J segment lost 5 bases and the V segment lost 5 bases, leaving 10 bases of the junction unmatched. The length of the CDR3 is 17 residues. Germline CDR1 reads MNHEY; CDR2 reads SMNVEV (reference sequence). The CDR3 sequence is CASSVRLAGGVHNEQFF. The CDR3 DNA reads TGTGCCAGCAGTGTCCGGCTAGCGGGAGGGGTCCACAATGAGCAGTTCTTC.

This chain's CDR3 is CASSSRQGTVSGANVLTF. The CDR3 nucleotides read TGTGCCAGCAGTTCCCGACAGGGGACCGTCTCTGGGGCCAACGTCCTGACTTTC. This rearrangement joins TRBV28 to TRBJ2-6; 8 nucleotides align to TRBD1. V shed 4 bases, J shed 0 bases, and the junction held 8 bases outside the gene matches. Looked up from germline, CDR1 is MDHEN and CDR2 is SYDVKM. CDR3 length: 18 amino acids.

V gene TRBV4-2 combines with J gene TRBJ1-2; D perhaps matches TRBD1 (5 bases). This CDR3 has 15 amino acids. Germline V gene sequence: CDR1 LGHNA, CDR2 YNFKEQ. With 4 bases removed from V and 5 bases from J, the gap between germline ends came to 17 bases. The CDR3: CASSPDGTANYGYTF. The CDR3 DNA follows: TGTGCCAGCAGCCCGGACGGGACGGCGAATTATGGCTACACCTTC.

J is TRBJ1-5 and V is TRBV7-2; 8 bases line up with TRBD1. Trimming removed 3 bases from V and 6 bases from J; junction bases left unmatched: 19. Germline V gene data show CDR1 as SGHTA and CDR2 as FQGNSA. CDR3 length equals 19 residues. The CDR3 DNA is TGTGCCAGCAGCTTCCCCCGGGACAGGCAAAGCTCGAGGGCTCAGCCCCAGCATTTT. Amino acid sequence: CASSFPRDRQSSRAQPQHF.

This sequence joins TRBV2 and TRBJ1-1; perhaps TRBD1 as D (5 bases). The germline gives CDR1 SNHLY, CDR2 FYNNEI. CDR3 size: 15 residues. V lost 3 bases and J lost 4, with 15 bases in between. The CDR3 here is CASSEIRGIRTEAFF. The DNA for the CDR3 is TGTGCCAGCAGTGAGATTAGGGGTATTCGCACTGAAGCTTTCTTT.

The chain joins TRBV21-1 to TRBJ1-5. TRBV21-1 is given as a pseudogene. The CDR3 sequence is 17 residues long. The CDR3 loop reads CASSKDSRINSNQPQHF. CDR3 coding DNA: TGTGCCAGCAGCAAAGATAGCCGGATAAATAGCAATCAGCCCCAGCATTTT.

The chain links TRBV4-1 to TRBJ2-1; no reliable D call. The CDR3 extends over 13 amino acids. V was cut by 1 base and J by 1 base, with 2 bases left in between. CDR1 and CDR2 from the germline V gene are MGHRA and YSYEKL. CDR3 bases: TGCGCCAGCAGCCAAGCATCCTACAATGAGCAGTTCTTC. Its protein product is CASSQASYNEQFF.